The 19 T cell receptor beta chains reported below all come from one sample, sequenced in a study of post-analysis software for immune sequencing data. General study points: Patients had higher frequencies than controls of five TRBV segments, including TRBV5-6, TRBV5-1 and TRBV20-1.

Their antigens are not known. Unique molecular identifiers were present in the TCR beta cDNA libraries. TCRdb fed the PCR reads into MiXCR, producing one record per CDR3 protein. The profile shows roughly 800,000 distinct CDR3 sequences, around 42% of them singletons. Sequenced input: blood. Receptor source: a girl aged 5 to 17 with multiple sclerosis.

V gene TRBV5-6 combines with J gene TRBJ2-7; the D is unclear. This CDR3 is built from 13 residues. The V and J ends lost 1 base and 6 bases respectively, with 11 bases between them. Germline V gene sequence: CDR1 SGHDT, CDR2 YYEEEE. The CDR3 loop is CASSLNVRGEQYF. The CDR3 DNA follows: TGTGCCAGCAGCTTGAACGTGAGAGGCGAGCAGTACTTC.

The chain combines TRBV11-2 with TRBJ2-3; D gene uncertain. Deletions cut 3 bases from V and 2 bases from J, with 15 bases between. The CDR3 runs to 16 residues. CDR1 is SGHAT, CDR2 FQNNGV, per germline. Here the CDR3 reads CASSLLDGLFTDTQYF. As DNA, the CDR3 is TGTGCCAGCAGCTTGTTAGACGGCCTCTTCACAGATACGCAGTATTTT.

The rearrangement joins TRBV6-2 or TRBV6-3 to TRBJ1-5; tentatively, D is TRBD1 (5 bases). The V end lost 0 bases, the J end lost 7 bases, and 13 bases lay between the germline ends. Germline-derived CDR1 and CDR2 are MNHEY and SVGEGT. The CDR3 runs to 15 residues. This chain's CDR3 is CASSYSKAGRQPQHF. The CDR3 coding sequence is TGTGCCAGCAGTTACTCGAAGGCAGGGCGACAGCCCCAGCATTTT.

The chain joins TRBV20-1 to TRBJ2-5; 8 bases map to TRBD1. V lost 6 bases and J lost 2; bases outside the gene matches: 14. The CDR3 is made up of 16 amino acids. Germline V lookup: CDR1 DFQATT, CDR2 SNEGSKA (reference sequence). The chain's CDR3 is CSAGGIGTGPQETQYF. The CDR3 DNA follows: TGCAGTGCCGGAGGCATTGGGACAGGCCCACAAGAGACCCAGTACTTC.

The table lists this clonotype with a few counts. The J gene is TRBJ2-5, the V gene TRBV20-1; 12 nucleotides agree with TRBD2. Judging by the DNA end, TRBJ2-7 fits better; the J call may be wrong. This CDR3 contains 12 residues. Germline V gene data show CDR1 as DFQATT and CDR2 as SNEGSKA (reference sequence). CDR3 sequence reads: CSVLAGGREQYF. The CDR3 nucleotides are TGCAGTGTGCTAGCGGGAGGGCGCGAGCAGTACTTC.

This clonotype was counted a single time. CDR3 in amino acids: CASSPAGTGRNEQFF. For the CDR3, the DNA is TGTGCCAGCAGCCCTGCCGGGACAGGGAGGAATGAGCAGTTCTTC. The chain has TRBV7-3 and TRBJ2-1, with 9 bases identical to TRBD1. V dropped 5 bases and J dropped 7; count of bases not matched to a gene: 9. The CDR3 length is 15 residues. The germline V gene encodes CDR1 SGHTA and CDR2 FQGTGA.

A note on this clonotype: A read error may produce the germline difference seen at one junction end. The chain couples TRBV12-3 or TRBV12-4 to TRBJ2-7; TRBD2 agrees at 11 bases. The J call may be in error: the DNA end matches TRBJ2-5 better. The CDR3 spans 14 residues. CDR3 coding DNA: TGTACCAGCAGTCCGGGACTAGCGGAAGAGACCCAGTACTTC. The encoded protein is CTSSPGLAEETQYF.

The rearrangement uses TRBV7-2 and TRBJ2-7; weak D call: TRBD2 (6 bases). CDR3 length: 17 residues. Germline loops: CDR1 SGHTA, CDR2 FQGNSA. V lost 5 bases and J lost 4, with 24 bases in between. The CDR3 bases are TGTGCCAGCAGCCCGAGCCGACTGGGGGTACTAGCATACGAGCAGTACTTC. Protein sequence: CASSPSRLGVLAYEQYF.

V is TRBV4-3 and J is TRBJ1-2; D is ambiguous. V was cut by 7 bases and J by 3 bases, with 15 bases left in between. This CDR3 is 14 amino acids long. Germline lookup yields CDR1 LGHNA and CDR2 YSLEER. The CDR3 region is CASTPWVGYYGYTF. As DNA, the CDR3 is TGCGCCAGCACCCCCTGGGTGGGTTACTATGGCTACACCTTC.

This clonotype was seen a few times. This chain joins TRBV6-1 and TRBJ2-1; 7 bases are a match to TRBD2. Germline V CDR1 and CDR2: MNHNS, SASEGT. There are 17 residues in the CDR3. V lost 6 bases and J lost 4; bases outside the gene matches: 15. CDR3 residues: CASRRGMGGRRYNEQFF. For the CDR3, the DNA is TGTGCCAGCAGGAGGGGAATGGGAGGGCGTCGGTACAATGAGCAGTTCTTC.

The rearrangement joins TRBV27 to TRBJ2-7, with D unresolved. V shed 4 bases and J shed 0 bases, with 10 bases lying between them. There are 14 residues in the CDR3. Per the germline V gene, CDR1 is MNHEY and CDR2 is SMNVEV (reference sequence). The CDR3 region is CASSSRAASYEQYF. The CDR3 DNA reads as TGTGCCAGCAGTTCCCGGGCCGCCTCCTACGAGCAGTACTTC.

J is TRBJ2-1 and V is TRBV29-1; 9 nucleotides align to TRBD2. CDR1 SQVTM and CDR2 ANQGSEA come from the germline V gene. The length of the CDR3 is 14 residues. V shed 4 bases, J shed 5 bases, and the junction held 6 bases outside the gene matches. This chain's CDR3 is CSVGRLAAHNEQFF. CDR3 coding DNA: TGCAGCGTTGGTCGACTAGCGGCCCACAATGAGCAGTTCTTC.

Comments on this clonotype: The CDR3 does not close with the conserved phenylalanine or tryptophan, likely indicating a read error. The chain joins TRBV10-3 to TRBJ1-1; 9 bases fit TRBD1. The junction had 9 bases not matched to a gene; V was cut back by 11 bases and J by 5 bases. Germline V gene sequence: CDR1 ENHRY, CDR2 SYGVKD. The CDR3 is 13 residues long. Here the CDR3 reads CASTRDRATEAFC. CDR3 nucleotides: TGTGCCTCCACCCGGGACAGGGCTACTGAAGCTTTCTGT.

This sequence joins TRBV3-1 and TRBJ2-5, with TRBD2 as a possible D gene (7 bases). The CDR3 consists of 15 residues. With 4 bases removed from V and 1 base from J, the gap between germline ends came to 13 bases. Germline lookup yields CDR1 LGHDT and CDR2 YNNKEL (reference sequence). The CDR3 DNA follows: TGTGCCAGCAGCCGTTTAGGGGGGGTCCAAGAGACCCAGTACTTC. Its protein product is CASSRLGGVQETQYF.

The rearrangement links TRBV20-1 to TRBJ2-1; 8 nucleotides agree with TRBD2. Germline CDR1 reads DFQATT; CDR2 reads SNEGSKA (reference sequence). CDR3 length: 13 residues. The junction had 3 bases not matched to a gene; V was cut back by 3 bases and J by 5 bases. The CDR3 nucleotides read TGCAGTGCTAGCGGGAGGGTACACAATGAGCAGTTCTTC. Its translation: CSASGRVHNEQFF.

The count of this clonotype is one. The chain combines TRBV9 with TRBJ2-3; D possibly corresponds to TRBD2 (5 bases). The ends were cut back, 0 bases at V and 6 bases at J, with 14 bases in the middle. The CDR3 contains 15 residues. Looked up from germline, CDR1 is SGDLS and CDR2 is YYNGEE. The CDR3 loop reads CASSVEERLADTQYF. The CDR3 nucleotides are TGTGCCAGCAGCGTAGAAGAGCGGTTGGCGGATACGCAGTATTTT.

The chain combines TRBV5-1 with TRBJ2-1; D is undetermined. V was trimmed by 4 bases and J by 8 bases, leaving 16 bases between them. The germline gives CDR1 SGHRS, CDR2 YFSETQ. There are 14 residues in the CDR3. The CDR3 here is CASSRGFPNDEQFF. The CDR3 DNA follows: TGCGCCAGCAGCCGCGGATTCCCGAACGATGAGCAGTTCTTC.

The rearrangement joins TRBV28 to TRBJ1-5; 7 bases are a match to TRBD1. V lost 6 bases, J lost 2 bases, and 13 bases stayed unmatched. This CDR3 contains 17 residues. Germline CDR1 is MDHEN and CDR2 is SYDVKM. The CDR3 DNA reads TGTGCCAGCAGCTCGACCACGGACAGGCCAGGCAATCAGCCCCAGCATTTT. Amino acid sequence: CASSSTTDRPGNQPQHF.

This clonotype was recorded once. This chain connects TRBV6-6 to TRBJ1-4, with TRBD1 matching over 7 bases. CDR3 size: 13 residues. The V and J ends lost 11 bases and 7 bases, in that order; junction bases with no gene match: 10. Germline V gives CDR1 MNHNY, CDR2 SVGAGI (reference sequence). CDR3 nucleotides: TGTGCCCATCAGGAGGGGGCGGTTGAAAAACTGTTTTTT. This translates into CAHQEGAVEKLFF.